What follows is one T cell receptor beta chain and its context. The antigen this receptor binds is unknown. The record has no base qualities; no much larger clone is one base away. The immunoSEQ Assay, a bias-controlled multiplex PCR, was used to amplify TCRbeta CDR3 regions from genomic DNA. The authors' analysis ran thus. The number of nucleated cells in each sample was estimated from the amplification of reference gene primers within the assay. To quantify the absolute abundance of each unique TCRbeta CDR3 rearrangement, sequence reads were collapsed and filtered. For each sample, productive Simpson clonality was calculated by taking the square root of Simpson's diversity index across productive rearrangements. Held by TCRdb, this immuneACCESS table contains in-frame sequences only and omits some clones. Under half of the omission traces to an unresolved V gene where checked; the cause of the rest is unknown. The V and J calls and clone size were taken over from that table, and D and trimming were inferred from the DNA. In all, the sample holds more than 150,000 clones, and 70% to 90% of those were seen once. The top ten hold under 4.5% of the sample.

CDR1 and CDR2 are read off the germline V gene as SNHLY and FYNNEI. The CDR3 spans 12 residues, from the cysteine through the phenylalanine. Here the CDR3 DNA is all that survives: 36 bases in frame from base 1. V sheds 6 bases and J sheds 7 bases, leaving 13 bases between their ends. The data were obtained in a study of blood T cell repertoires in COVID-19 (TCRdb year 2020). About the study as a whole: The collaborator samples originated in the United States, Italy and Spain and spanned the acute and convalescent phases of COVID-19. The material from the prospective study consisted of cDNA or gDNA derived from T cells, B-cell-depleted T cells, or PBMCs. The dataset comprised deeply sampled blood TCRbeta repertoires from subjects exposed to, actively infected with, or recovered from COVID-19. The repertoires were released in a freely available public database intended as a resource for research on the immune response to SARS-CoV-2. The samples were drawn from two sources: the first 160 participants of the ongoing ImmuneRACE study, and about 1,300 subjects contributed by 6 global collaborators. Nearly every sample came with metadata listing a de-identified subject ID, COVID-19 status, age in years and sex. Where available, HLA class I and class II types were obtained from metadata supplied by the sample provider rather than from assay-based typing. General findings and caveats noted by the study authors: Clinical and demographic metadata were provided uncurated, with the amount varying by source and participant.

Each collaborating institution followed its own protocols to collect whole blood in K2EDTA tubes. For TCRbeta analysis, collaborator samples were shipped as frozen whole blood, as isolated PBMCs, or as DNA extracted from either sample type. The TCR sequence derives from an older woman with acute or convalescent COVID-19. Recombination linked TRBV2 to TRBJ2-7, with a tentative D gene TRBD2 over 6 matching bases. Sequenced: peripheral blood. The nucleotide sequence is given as TGTGCCAGCAGGCGGGACGCTAAAGAGCAGTACTTC. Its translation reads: CASRRDAKEQYF.